The clone carrying this T cell receptor beta chain was detected only a few times. The sample belongs to a study of T cells in localized non-small cell lung cancer. TCRdb's table, derived via immunoSEQ multiplex PCR, lists solely in-frame clones and lacks some. The repertoire includes some 1,500 clones, 24% of them detected once, and around 4.8% sits in the top ten. The CDR3 length is 15 residues. The input for sequencing was lung tumor tissue, taken before any cancer treatment. The sequence came from a male donor at least 60 years old with stage II lung adenocarcinoma. V is TRBV12-2 and J is TRBJ1-6; TRBD1, the D gene given by the table, was not confirmed from the DNA. TRBV12-2 is a pseudogene locus. The CDR3 region is CASAFSGTGGSPLHF. CDR3 sequence (DNA): TGTGCCAGTGCCTTTTCCGGGACAGGGGGTTCACCCCTCCACTTT.